A selection of T cell receptor beta chains follows, all from one sample in a study of PD-1 blockade in classical Hodgkin lymphoma. TCRdb's copy holds only in-frame clones and misses some; the assay was immunoSEQ multiplex PCR. The data contain 17,000 or so clones, 80% to 90% of them seen just once; the ten biggest clones take up roughly 8.4%. Sequenced input: peripheral blood mononuclear cells (PBMCs). These receptors were collected from a human donor with classical Hodgkin lymphoma. Each CDR3 is given with its conserved first and last residue.

>TRBV28|TRBJ1-5
CASSFVGNGNQPQHF
>TRBV7-6|TRBJ2-3
CASSIAGASTDTQYF
>TRBV28|TRBJ1-2
CASSLDRPTPTGYTF
>TRBV6-6|TRBJ1-4
CASRGGNEKLFF
>TRBV27|TRBJ2-1
CASSPVDARFF
>TRBV19|TRBJ2-1
CASSISRTPNEQFF
>TRBV6-1|TRBJ1-2
CASSENSYGYTF
>TRBV19|TRBJ2-6
CASSRSPGANVLTF
>TRBV27|TRBJ2-3
CASSLYHGGWTSGDTQYF
>TRBV6-4|TRBJ2-2
CASSGIIRESGELFF
>TRBV27|TRBJ1-3
CASSVTGVGNTIYF
>TRBV7-9|TRBJ2-7
CASSLDTTSYEQYF
>TRBV4-1|TRBJ2-7
CASSRGGGLEQYF
>TRBV9|TRBJ2-7
CASSVGYSVGEQYF
>TRBV5-1|TRBJ1-4
CASSLRGLNEKLFF
>TRBV9|TRBJ2-3
CASSVELRRTDTQYF
>TRBV6-1|TRBJ2-5
CASSETSGRGWETQYF
>TRBV5-1|TRBJ2-1
CASSLGLAGGREFF
>TRBV5-6|TRBJ1-2
CASSPTGRYGYTF
>TRBV29-1|TRBJ2-7
CSGVQGPSYEQYF
>TRBV9|TRBJ1-2
CASSVMGTGRYGYTF
>TRBV28|TRBJ2-6
CASRTPSGANVLTF